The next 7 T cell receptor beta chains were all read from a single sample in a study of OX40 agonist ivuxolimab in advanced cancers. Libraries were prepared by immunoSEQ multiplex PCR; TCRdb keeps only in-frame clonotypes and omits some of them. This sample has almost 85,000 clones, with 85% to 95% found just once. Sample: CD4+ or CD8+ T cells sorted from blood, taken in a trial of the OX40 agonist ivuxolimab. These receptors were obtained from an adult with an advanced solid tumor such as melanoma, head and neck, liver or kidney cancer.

DNA of the CDR3: TGCGCCAGCAGCCAAGATTATCTCGTTCGGTCACGCACTGAAGCTTTCTTT. Translating it yields CASSQDYLVRSRTEAFF. This rearrangement joins TRBV4-1 to TRBJ1-1; D remains unclear. Germline values: CDR1 MGHRA, CDR2 YSYEKL. Trimming took off 0 bases at V and 4 bases at J, with 18 bases between the two ends. The CDR3 consists of 17 residues.

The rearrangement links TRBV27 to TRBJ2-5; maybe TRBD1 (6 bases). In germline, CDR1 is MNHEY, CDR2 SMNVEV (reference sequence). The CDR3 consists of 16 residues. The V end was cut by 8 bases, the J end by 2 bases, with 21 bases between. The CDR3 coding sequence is TGTGCCAGCCGGCAATCGGGACACTCTATACAAGAGACCCAGTACTTC. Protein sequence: CASRQSGHSIQETQYF.

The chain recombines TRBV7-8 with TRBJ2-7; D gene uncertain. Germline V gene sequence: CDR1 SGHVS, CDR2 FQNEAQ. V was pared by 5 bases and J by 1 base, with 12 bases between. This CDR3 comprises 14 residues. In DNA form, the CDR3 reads TGTGCCAGCAGCCCGATAGGGTCGTCCTACGAGCAGTACTTC. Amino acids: CASSPIGSSYEQYF.

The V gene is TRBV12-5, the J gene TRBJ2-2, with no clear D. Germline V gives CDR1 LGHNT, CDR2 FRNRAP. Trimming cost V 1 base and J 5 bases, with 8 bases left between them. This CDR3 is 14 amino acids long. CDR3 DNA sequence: TGTGCTAGTGGTTTGGGGACGCGTACCGGGGAGCTGTTTTTT. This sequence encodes CASGLGTRTGELFF. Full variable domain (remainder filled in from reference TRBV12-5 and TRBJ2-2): DARVTQTPRHKVTEMGQEVTMRCQPILGHNTVFWYRQTMMQGLELLAYFRNRAPLDDSGMPKDRFSAEMPDATLATLKIQPSEPRDSAVYFCASGLGTRTGELFFGEGSRLTVL.

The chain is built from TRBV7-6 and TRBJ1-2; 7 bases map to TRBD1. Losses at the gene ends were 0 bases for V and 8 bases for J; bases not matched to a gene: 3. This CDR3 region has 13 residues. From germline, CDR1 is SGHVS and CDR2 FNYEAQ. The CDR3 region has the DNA TGTGCCAGCAGCTTAGCGAGGGGGCACGGCTACACCTTC. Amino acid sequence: CASSLARGHGYTF.

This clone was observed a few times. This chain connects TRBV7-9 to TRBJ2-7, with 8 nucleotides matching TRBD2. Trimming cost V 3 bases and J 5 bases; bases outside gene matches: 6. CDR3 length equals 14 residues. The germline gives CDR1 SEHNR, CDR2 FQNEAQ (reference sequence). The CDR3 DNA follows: TGTGCCAGCAGCTTCTCCGGGAGGGGCCACGAGCAGTACTTC. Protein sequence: CASSFSGRGHEQYF.

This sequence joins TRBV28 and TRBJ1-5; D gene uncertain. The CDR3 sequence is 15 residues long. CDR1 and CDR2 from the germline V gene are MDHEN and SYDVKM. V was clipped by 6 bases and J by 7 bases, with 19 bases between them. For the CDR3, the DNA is TGTGCCAGCAGACCCGCGGACTCTGCCGGGCAGCCCCAGCATTTT. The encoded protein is CASRPADSAGQPQHF.